What follows are 31 T cell receptor beta chains derived from one specimen sequenced in a study of beta chain features in type 1 diabetes. The study reverse transcribed the entire isolated RNA, so it sequenced expressed TCRB transcripts. Produced via immunoSEQ multiplex PCR; TCRdb's table is partial and in-frame only. The profile shows around 400,000 clones, 10% to 15% of them singletons. Material for sequencing was naive CD4+ T cells from blood. The receptors stem from a man between 18 and 29 years old in good health.

This clone has only a few counts. The same CDR3 can be traced to other DNA sequences in this sample. V usage is TRBV5-1 and J usage is TRBJ2-3; a possible D gene is TRBD1 (6 bases). V was pared by 4 bases and J by 0 bases, with 9 bases between. There are 14 residues in the CDR3. CDR1 is SGHRS and CDR2 is YFSETQ in the germline V gene. The CDR3 here is CASSPGQSTDTQYF. CDR3 DNA: TGCGCCAGCAGCCCCGGACAGAGCACAGATACGCAGTATTTT.

The gene calls are TRBV6-4 and TRBJ1-1; possible D gene TRBD1, 5 bases. This CDR3 contains 13 residues. V was cut by 3 bases and J by 6 bases, with 11 bases left in between. Per the germline V gene, CDR1 is MRHNA and CDR2 is SNTAGT. CDR3 in DNA: TGTGCCAGCAGTGAGCGGGGGGACGCTGAAGCTTTCTTT. Its protein is CASSERGDAEAFF.

The V call is TRBV7-2, the J call TRBJ1-1; D unresolved. Germline loops: CDR1 SGHTA, CDR2 FQGNSA. Trimming shortened V by 5 bases and J by 10 bases, and 14 bases separated the two germline ends. This CDR3 contains 12 residues. The CDR3 coding sequence is TGTGCCAGCAGCGTTTGGCAGGCAGTAGCTTTCTTT. This encodes CASSVWQAVAFF.

This clone occurred a few times. The chain joins TRBV5-1 to TRBJ2-6, with TRBD1 matching over 12 bases. The V gene end was trimmed by 4 bases and the J gene end by 2 bases; junction bases not matched to a gene: 16. Looked up from germline, CDR1 is SGHRS and CDR2 is YFSETQ. This CDR3 has 21 amino acids. CDR3 residues: CASSQRGGSGQGAPGANVLTF. Written as DNA, the CDR3 is TGCGCCAGCAGCCAGCGCGGCGGATCGGGACAGGGGGCCCCTGGGGCCAACGTCCTGACTTTC.

The chain combines TRBV5-1 with TRBJ2-5, with D possibly being TRBD2 (6 bases). This CDR3 is built from 15 residues. In germline, CDR1 is SGHRS, CDR2 YFSETQ. V was pared by 0 bases and J by 1 base, with 10 bases between. CDR3 in DNA: TGCGCCAGCAGCTTGGGGTCTAGCGCCCAAGAGACCCAGTACTTC. It codes for CASSLGSSAQETQYF.

A few counts support this clone. The chain joins TRBV6-5 to TRBJ2-3; D uncertain. V lost 10 bases to trimming and J lost 1 base, with 12 bases between them. The germline V gene encodes CDR1 MNHEY and CDR2 SVGAGI. The CDR3 totals 13 residues. The CDR3 DNA follows: TGTGCCACCAACCGGTACGGCACAGATACGCAGTATTTT. It translates to CATNRYGTDTQYF.

In this sample, this clone turned up a few times. The chain has TRBV28 and TRBJ1-1, with D possibly TRBD1 on 6 matching bases. The CDR3 length is 13 residues. Trimming took off 8 bases at V and 4 bases at J, with 14 bases between the two ends. Germline V gene sequence: CDR1 MDHEN, CDR2 SYDVKM. CDR3 coding DNA: TGTGCCAGCCGAGGGGCGGGGGCCACTGAAGCTTTCTTT. This translates into CASRGAGATEAFF.

The CDR3 nucleotides are TGTGCCAGCAGCCGGGGACAGTCCCACGAGCAGTACTTC. Amino acid sequence: CASSRGQSHEQYF. This chain connects TRBV7-9 to TRBJ2-7; 7 bases match TRBD1. This CDR3 has 13 amino acids. The J segment lost 5 bases and the V segment lost 5 bases, leaving 6 bases of the junction unmatched. CDR1 and CDR2 (germline): SEHNR, FQNEAQ (reference sequence).

The genes are TRBV5-1 and TRBJ2-2, with D possibly TRBD1 on 6 matching bases. CDR1 is SGHRS, CDR2 YFSETQ, per germline. The V end lost 4 bases, the J end lost 7 bases, and 17 bases lay between the germline ends. This CDR3 comprises 15 residues. CDR3 sequence: CASSQGSGAGGELFF. CDR3 DNA sequence: TGCGCCAGCAGCCAGGGATCAGGGGCCGGCGGGGAGCTGTTTTTT.

This chain connects TRBV6-6 to TRBJ1-1; the match to TRBD1 covers 7 bases. V shed 2 bases, J shed 3 bases, and the junction held 9 bases outside the gene matches. Per the germline V gene, CDR1 is MNHNY and CDR2 is SVGAGI (reference sequence). The CDR3 totals 16 residues. Written as DNA, the CDR3 is TGTGCCAGCAGTTACCCAACGGGACAGCGGTACACTGAAGCTTTCTTT. Translating it yields CASSYPTGQRYTEAFF.

The V gene is TRBV7-2, the J gene TRBJ2-1; 7 bases agree with TRBD2. V lost 5 bases and J lost 8; bases outside the gene matches: 9. Germline V gene lookup returns CDR1 SGHTA and CDR2 FQGNSA. This CDR3 has 14 amino acids. The CDR3 is CASSPGLLVDEQFF. For the CDR3, the DNA is TGTGCCAGCAGCCCGGGACTACTTGTCGATGAGCAGTTCTTC. The whole variable domain, filled in from reference TRBV7-2 and TRBJ2-1, reads GAGVSQSPSNKVTEKGKDVELRCDPISGHTALYWYRQSLGQGLEFLIYFQGNSAPDKSGLPSDRFSAERTGGSVSTLTIQRTQQEDSAVYLCASSPGLLVDEQFFGPGTRLTVL.

This chain joins TRBV30 and TRBJ1-1, with a weak D call TRBD1 (6 bases). The germline V gene encodes CDR1 GTSNPN and CDR2 SVGIG (reference sequence). V was clipped by 5 bases and J by 1 base, with 11 bases between them. The CDR3 length is 13 residues. The CDR3 protein is CAWGQRENTEAFF. The CDR3 region has the DNA TGTGCCTGGGGACAGAGAGAGAACACTGAAGCTTTCTTT.

This clone was seen only a few times. This chain connects TRBV5-5 to TRBJ2-3; 10 positions match TRBD2. This CDR3 contains 15 residues. Germline lookup yields CDR1 SGHKS and CDR2 YYEKEE (reference sequence). The J segment lost 7 bases and the V segment lost 5 bases, leaving 10 bases of the junction unmatched. The CDR3 spells CASSLAGGGEYTQYF. The CDR3 coding sequence is TGTGCCAGCAGTTTAGCGGGAGGAGGAGAATATACGCAGTATTTT.

For the CDR3, the DNA is TGCGCCAGCAGCAAGGACAGGGAATCGCAGTTCTTC. It specifies CASSKDRESQFF. The gene calls are TRBV4-3 and TRBJ2-1, with TRBD1 identical over 8 bases. The CDR3 extends over 12 amino acids. Germline lookup yields CDR1 LGHNA and CDR2 YSLEER. The ends lost 5 bases at V and 12 bases at J; junction bases unmatched: 6.

This clone was counted only a few times. The V call is TRBV29-1, the J call TRBJ2-2, with TRBD2 matching 13 bases. The CDR3 is 16 residues long. V lost 6 bases and J lost 5; bases outside the gene matches: 9. Germline V lookup: CDR1 SQVTM, CDR2 ANQGSEA. The CDR3 nucleotides are TGCAGCGTGGAACTAGCGGGAGGGCCAAGGACCGGGGAGCTGTTTTTT. Amino acid sequence: CSVELAGGPRTGELFF.

CDR3 residues: CASSFLKQTNTGELFF. CDR3 in DNA: TGTGCCAGCAGCTTCTTGAAACAGACGAACACCGGGGAGCTGTTTTTT. The chain employs TRBV5-4 and TRBJ2-2; no reliable D call. The V and J ends lost 2 bases and 0 bases respectively, with 11 bases between them. Germline V gene lookup returns CDR1 SGHNT and CDR2 YYREEE (reference sequence). The CDR3 is made up of 16 amino acids.

This clone was found a few times. The chain joins TRBV7-9 to TRBJ1-5, with D tentatively TRBD1 (5 bases). The germline gives CDR1 SEHNR, CDR2 FQNEAQ (reference sequence). The CDR3 runs to 18 residues. V was cut by 1 base and J by 3 bases, with 19 bases left in between. CDR3 sequence: CASSLGGLGRGPNQPQHF. The CDR3 region has the DNA TGTGCCAGCAGCTTAGGAGGTTTGGGGAGGGGACCCAATCAGCCCCAGCATTTT.

The rearrangement links TRBV19 to TRBJ2-7; TRBD1 matches 7 bases. The CDR3 runs 14 residues. Trimming at V came to 7 bases and at J to 6 bases, leaving 12 bases not matched to a gene. Germline CDR1 and CDR2: LNHDA and SQIVND (reference sequence). The CDR3 DNA reads TGTGCCAGTACCGATACAGGGGTTCTCTCCGAGCAGTACTTC. It is translated as CASTDTGVLSEQYF.

This clone was counted a few times. The CDR3 sequence: CAHAGQSTDTQYF. The CDR3 nucleotides read TGTGCCCACGCGGGACAGTCCACAGATACGCAGTATTTT. J is TRBJ2-3 and V is TRBV30; a possible D gene is TRBD1 (7 bases). The V gene's germline CDR1 is GTSNPN and CDR2 SVGIG (reference sequence). V lost 8 bases, J lost 2 bases, and 14 bases lay in between. The CDR3 totals 13 residues.

The chain combines TRBV2 with TRBJ1-5; TRBD1 might be the D (6 bases). Germline CDR1 reads SNHLY; CDR2 reads FYNNEI. The CDR3 length is 13 residues. For the CDR3, the DNA is TGTTCCTGCCACAGGGAAGTGGATCAGCCCCAGCATTTT. Encoded protein: CSCHREVDQPQHF.

This clone was seen a few times. The chain joins TRBV29-1 to TRBJ2-3; TRBD1 matches 10 bases. The V gene end was trimmed by 6 bases and the J gene end by 0 bases; junction bases not matched to a gene: 12. Germline assignment: CDR1 SQVTM and CDR2 ANQGSEA. CDR3 size: 17 residues. The CDR3 is CSVDRTGGNPSTDTQYF. The CDR3 bases are TGCAGCGTAGACCGGACAGGGGGAAACCCTAGCACAGATACGCAGTATTTT.

The rearrangement joins TRBV7-2 to TRBJ2-5; 12 bases match TRBD2. V was clipped by 5 bases and J by 4 bases; unmatched bases: 11. The CDR3 spans 17 residues. CDR1 is SGHTA and CDR2 is FQGNSA in the germline V gene. As DNA, the CDR3 is TGTGCCAGCAGCCTCCGGCCTAGCGGGAGGGCCGGAGAGACCCAGTACTTC. The encoded protein is CASSLRPSGRAGETQYF.

This clone was counted a few times. J is TRBJ1-1 and V is TRBV28, with D uncertain. Germline V gene data show CDR1 as MDHEN and CDR2 as SYDVKM. CDR3 length: 11 amino acids. V lost 3 bases, J lost 11 bases, and 10 bases lay in between. CDR3 residues: CASSFVLEAFF. The CDR3 nucleotides read TGTGCCAGCAGTTTCGTGTTAGAGGCTTTCTTT.

The rearrangement joins TRBV7-3 to TRBJ2-2; 8 bases agree with TRBD1. This CDR3 spans 14 amino acids. The germline gives CDR1 SGHTA, CDR2 FQGTGA. Trimming cost V 5 bases and J 5 bases; bases outside gene matches: 4. CDR3 region: CASSLRQGTGELFF. Here the CDR3 DNA reads TGTGCCAGCAGCCTAAGACAGGGGACCGGGGAGCTGTTTTTT. Supplemented by reference TRBV7-3 and TRBJ2-2, the full variable domain reads GAGVSQTPSNKVTEKGKYVELRCDPISGHTALYWYRQSLGQGPEFLIYFQGTGAADDSGLPNDRFFAVRPEGSVSTLKIQRTERGDSAVYLCASSLRQGTGELFFGEGSRLTVL.

This chain connects TRBV30 to TRBJ1-1, with a weak D call TRBD1 (6 bases). Germline V gives CDR1 GTSNPN, CDR2 SVGIG (reference sequence). Trimming shortened V by 3 bases and J by 6 bases, and 11 bases separated the two germline ends. The CDR3 contains 12 residues. The CDR3 is CAWRPRGPEAFF. CDR3 sequence (DNA): TGTGCCTGGAGGCCCAGGGGTCCTGAAGCTTTCTTT.

In this sample, this clone turned up many times. The chain is built from TRBV7-9 and TRBJ2-7, with 11 bases fitting TRBD1. The V segment lost 5 bases and the J segment 6 bases; nucleotides outside the gene matches: 6. The V gene's germline CDR1 is SEHNR and CDR2 FQNEAQ (reference sequence). This CDR3 has 14 residues. The CDR3 loop reads CASSVTGTGGEQYF. CDR3 bases: TGTGCCAGCAGCGTCACCGGGACAGGGGGCGAGCAGTACTTC.

About this clone: Additional DNA sequences in this sample encode the identical CDR3. The gene calls are TRBV9 and TRBJ2-2, with D uncertain. CDR1 and CDR2 from the germline V gene are SGDLS and YYNGEE. The CDR3 is 14 residues long. Trimming pared 2 bases from V and 1 base from J, leaving 6 bases between. The CDR3 DNA sequence: TGTGCCAGCAGCGTGGCAGGGAACACCGGGGAGCTGTTTTTT. Translation: CASSVAGNTGELFF.

The chain uses TRBV28 and TRBJ2-7; possible D gene TRBD1, 5 bases. Germline CDR1 MDHEN, CDR2 SYDVKM. CDR3 length equals 13 residues. V was shortened by 6 bases and J by 4 bases, with 13 bases between the two germline ends. The CDR3 protein is CASSATGPYEQYF. The CDR3 region has the DNA TGTGCCAGCAGCGCAACAGGACCTTACGAGCAGTACTTC.

This clone was seen more than once but under ten times. V usage is TRBV6-5 and J usage is TRBJ2-3; D might be TRBD2 (6 bases). Germline V lookup: CDR1 MNHEY, CDR2 SVGAGI. Deletions cut 0 bases from V and 2 bases from J, with 9 bases between. This CDR3 spans 15 amino acids. As DNA, the CDR3 is TGTGCCAGCAGTTACTCGATACTAGCCACAGATACGCAGTATTTT. Translation gives CASSYSILATDTQYF.

The V and J genes are TRBV9 and TRBJ2-1; D unclear. Germline assignment: CDR1 SGDLS and CDR2 YYNGEE. Trimming pared 4 bases from V and 6 bases from J, leaving 14 bases between. The CDR3 loop spans 14 amino acids. The CDR3 loop reads CASSPGSPSNEQFF. CDR3 coding DNA: TGTGCCAGCAGCCCCGGTAGCCCCAGCAATGAGCAGTTCTTC.

This clone showed up just a few times. CDR3 sequence (DNA): TGTGCCAGCAGCCAGGGGACAGGGGAGAACACTGAAGCTTTCTTT. It yields the protein CASSQGTGENTEAFF. The chain combines TRBV7-2 with TRBJ1-1; 10 nucleotides line up with TRBD1. Germline-derived CDR1 and CDR2 are SGHTA and FQGNSA. V lost 5 bases, J lost 1 base, and 4 bases stayed unmatched. This CDR3 contains 15 residues.